The TCR beta chain described here comes from a study of Tregs in tolerant kidney transplant recipients. Mixed chimerism was transient after nonmyeloablative marrow transplants from related graft donors. Unstimulated Tregs (CD4+CD25+CD127-) and CD4+CD25- non-Tregs were sorted from PBMCs. The CDR3 runs to 14 residues. V was shortened by 4 bases and J by 4 bases, with 14 bases between the two germline ends. Germline values: CDR1 SGHRS, CDR2 YFSETQ. Libraries were prepared by immunoSEQ multiplex PCR; TCRdb keeps only in-frame clonotypes and omits some of them. The record lists around 5,600 clones, of which the ten most abundant hold more than 6.5%. Whole-study results and caveats: Validation in larger populations is needed because few patients were studied. In tolerant patients, donor-specific Tregs outgrew total Tregs, suggesting antigen-driven expansion.

About this clone itself: No antigen is known for it. The read is 3 residues too short to cover the CDR3 end, so that end is filled in from the germline J gene.

The clonotype originates from a human patient who received a combined kidney and bone marrow transplant. Part of the T cell pool may stem from the graft donor. The V and J genes are TRBV5-1 and TRBJ1-2; TRBD1 is a possible D gene (6 bases). The sample in question was CD4+ T cells from blood (PBMCs), obtained about 15 months after the transplant. The CDR3: CASSQVTGGYGYTF. Partial CDR3 DNA: TGCGCCAGCAGCCAGGTGACAGGAGGCTATGGC.